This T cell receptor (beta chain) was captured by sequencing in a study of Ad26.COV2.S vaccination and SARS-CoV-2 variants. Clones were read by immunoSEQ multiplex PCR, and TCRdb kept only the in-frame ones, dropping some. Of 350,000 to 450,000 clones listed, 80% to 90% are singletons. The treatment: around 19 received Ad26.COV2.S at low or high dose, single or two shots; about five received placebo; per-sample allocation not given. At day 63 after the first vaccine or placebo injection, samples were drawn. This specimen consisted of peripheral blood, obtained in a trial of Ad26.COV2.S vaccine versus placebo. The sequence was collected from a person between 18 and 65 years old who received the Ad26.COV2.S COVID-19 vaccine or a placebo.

The CDR3 is CASASHAKGQETQYF. CDR3 DNA sequence: TGTGCCAGTGCCTCCCACGCCAAGGGGCAAGAGACCCAGTACTTC. The chain joins TRBV19 to TRBJ2-5; D may be TRBD1 (5 bases). Trimming took off 8 bases at V and 2 bases at J, with 18 bases between the two ends. This CDR3 is 15 amino acids long. The germline V gene encodes CDR1 LNHDA and CDR2 SQIVND (reference sequence).